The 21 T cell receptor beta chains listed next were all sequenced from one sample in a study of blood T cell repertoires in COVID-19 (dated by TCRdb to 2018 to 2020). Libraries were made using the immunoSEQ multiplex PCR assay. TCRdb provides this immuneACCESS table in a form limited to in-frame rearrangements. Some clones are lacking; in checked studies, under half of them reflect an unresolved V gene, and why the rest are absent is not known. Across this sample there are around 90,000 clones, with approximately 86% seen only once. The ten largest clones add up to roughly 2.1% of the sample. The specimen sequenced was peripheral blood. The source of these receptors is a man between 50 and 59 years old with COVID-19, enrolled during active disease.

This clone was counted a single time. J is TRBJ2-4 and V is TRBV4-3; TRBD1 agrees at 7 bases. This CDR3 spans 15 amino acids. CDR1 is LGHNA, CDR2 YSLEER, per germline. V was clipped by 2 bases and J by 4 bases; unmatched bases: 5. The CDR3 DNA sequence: TGCGCCAGCAGCCAAACTCCGGGACAGAAAAACATTCAGTACTTC. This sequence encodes CASSQTPGQKNIQYF.

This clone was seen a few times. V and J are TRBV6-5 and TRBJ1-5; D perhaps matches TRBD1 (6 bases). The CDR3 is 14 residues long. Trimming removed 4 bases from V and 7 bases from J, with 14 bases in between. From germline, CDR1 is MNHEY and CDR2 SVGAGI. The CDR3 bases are TGTGCCAGCAGTTGGGCGGCACAGGGCCAGCCCCAGCATTTT. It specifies CASSWAAQGQPQHF.

CDR3 in amino acids: CASSFSVNTEAFF. CDR3 bases: TGTGCCAGCAGCTTCTCAGTGAACACTGAAGCTTTCTTT. The genes are TRBV9 and TRBJ1-1; D gene ambiguous. CDR3 length: 13 residues. Deletions cut 4 bases from V and 0 bases from J, with 7 bases between. Germline assignment: CDR1 SGDLS and CDR2 YYNGEE.

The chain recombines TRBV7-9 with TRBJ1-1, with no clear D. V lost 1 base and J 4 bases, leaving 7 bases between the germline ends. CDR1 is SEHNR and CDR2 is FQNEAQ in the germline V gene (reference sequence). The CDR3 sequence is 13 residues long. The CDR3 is CASSLGQFTEAFF. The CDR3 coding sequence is TGTGCCAGCAGCTTAGGGCAGTTCACTGAAGCTTTCTTT. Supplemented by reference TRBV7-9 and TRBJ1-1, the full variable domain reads DTGVSQNPRHKITKRGQNVTFRCDPISEHNRLYWYRQTLGQGPEFLTYFQNEAQLEKSRLLSDRFSAERPKGSFSTLEIQRTEQGDSAMYLCASSLGQFTEAFFGQGTRLTVV.

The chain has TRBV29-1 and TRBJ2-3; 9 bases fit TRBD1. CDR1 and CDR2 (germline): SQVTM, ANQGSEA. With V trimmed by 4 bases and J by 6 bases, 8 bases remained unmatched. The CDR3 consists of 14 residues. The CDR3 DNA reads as TGCAGCGTTGTAGGGACAGGGATTTTGGATACGCAGTATTTT. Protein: CSVVGTGILDTQYF.

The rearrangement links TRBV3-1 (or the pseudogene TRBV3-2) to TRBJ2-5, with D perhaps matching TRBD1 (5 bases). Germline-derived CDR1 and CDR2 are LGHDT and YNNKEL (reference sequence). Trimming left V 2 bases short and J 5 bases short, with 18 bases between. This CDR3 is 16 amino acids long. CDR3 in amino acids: CASSQYYRQSRETQYF. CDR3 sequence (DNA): TGTGCCAGCAGCCAATACTACAGGCAAAGTAGGGAGACCCAGTACTTC.

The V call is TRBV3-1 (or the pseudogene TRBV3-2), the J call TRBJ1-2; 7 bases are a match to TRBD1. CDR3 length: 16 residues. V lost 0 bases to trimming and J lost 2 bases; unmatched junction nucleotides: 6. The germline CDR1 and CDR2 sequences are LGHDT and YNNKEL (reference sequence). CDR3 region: CASSQDGTEYNYGYTF. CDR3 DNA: TGTGCCAGCAGCCAAGACGGGACAGAGTACAACTATGGCTACACCTTC.

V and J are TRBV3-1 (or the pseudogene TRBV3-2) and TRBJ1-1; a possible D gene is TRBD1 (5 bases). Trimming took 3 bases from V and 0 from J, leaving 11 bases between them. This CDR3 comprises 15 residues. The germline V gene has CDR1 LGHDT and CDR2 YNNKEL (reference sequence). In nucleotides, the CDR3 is TGTGCCAGCAGCCACCGGGGGAGAATGAACACTGAAGCTTTCTTT. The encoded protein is CASSHRGRMNTEAFF.

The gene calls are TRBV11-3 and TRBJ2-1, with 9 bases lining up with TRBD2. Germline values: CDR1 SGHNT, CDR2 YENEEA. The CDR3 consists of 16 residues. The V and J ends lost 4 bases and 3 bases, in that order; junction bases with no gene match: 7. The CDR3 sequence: CASSSLSGGHYNEQFF. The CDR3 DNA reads TGTGCCAGCAGCTCTCTAAGCGGGGGGCACTACAATGAGCAGTTCTTC.

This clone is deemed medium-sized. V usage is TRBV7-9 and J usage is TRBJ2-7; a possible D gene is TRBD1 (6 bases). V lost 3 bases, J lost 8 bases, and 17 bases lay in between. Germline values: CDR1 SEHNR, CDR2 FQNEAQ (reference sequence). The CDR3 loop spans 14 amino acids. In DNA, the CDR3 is TGTGCCAGCAGCTTCGGACAGAATCCTACGAAGCAGTACTTC. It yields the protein CASSFGQNPTKQYF.

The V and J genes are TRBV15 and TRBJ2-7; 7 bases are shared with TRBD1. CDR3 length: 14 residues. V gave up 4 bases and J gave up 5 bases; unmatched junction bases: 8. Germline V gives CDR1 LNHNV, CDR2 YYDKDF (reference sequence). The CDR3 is CATSTYRGLNEQYF. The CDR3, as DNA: TGTGCCACCAGCACCTACAGGGGTCTCAACGAGCAGTACTTC.

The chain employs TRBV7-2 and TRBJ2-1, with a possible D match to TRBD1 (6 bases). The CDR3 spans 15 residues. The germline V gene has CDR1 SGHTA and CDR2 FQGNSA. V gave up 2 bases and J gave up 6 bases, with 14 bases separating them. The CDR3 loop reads CASSLMGAKSNEQFF. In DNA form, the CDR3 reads TGTGCCAGCAGCTTAATGGGGGCGAAAAGCAATGAGCAGTTCTTC.

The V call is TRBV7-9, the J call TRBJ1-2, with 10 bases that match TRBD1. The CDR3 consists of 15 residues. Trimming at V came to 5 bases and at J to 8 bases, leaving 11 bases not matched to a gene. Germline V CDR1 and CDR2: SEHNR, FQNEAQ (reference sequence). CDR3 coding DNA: TGTGCCAGCAGCCACGCCGGGACAGGGGACAAAGGCTACACCTTC. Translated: CASSHAGTGDKGYTF.

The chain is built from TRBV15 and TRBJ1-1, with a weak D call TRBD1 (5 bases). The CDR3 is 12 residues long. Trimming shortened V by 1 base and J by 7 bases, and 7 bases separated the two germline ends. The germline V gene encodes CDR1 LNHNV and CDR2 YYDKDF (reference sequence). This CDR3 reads CATSRVQGEAFF. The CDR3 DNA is TGTGCCACCAGCAGAGTCCAGGGTGAAGCTTTCTTT.

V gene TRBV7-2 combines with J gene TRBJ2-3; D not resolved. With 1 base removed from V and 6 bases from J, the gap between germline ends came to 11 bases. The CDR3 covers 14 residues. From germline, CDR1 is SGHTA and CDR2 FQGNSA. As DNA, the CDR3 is TGTGCCAGCAGCTTAGGAGCCACTTTGGATACGCAGTATTTT. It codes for CASSLGATLDTQYF.

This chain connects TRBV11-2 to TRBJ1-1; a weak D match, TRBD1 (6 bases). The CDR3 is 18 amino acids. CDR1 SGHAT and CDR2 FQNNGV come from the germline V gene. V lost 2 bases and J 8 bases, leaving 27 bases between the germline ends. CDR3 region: CASSLILGQGISATEAFF. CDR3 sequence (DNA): TGTGCCAGCAGCTTAATATTGGGGCAGGGGATATCAGCGACCGAAGCTTTCTTT.

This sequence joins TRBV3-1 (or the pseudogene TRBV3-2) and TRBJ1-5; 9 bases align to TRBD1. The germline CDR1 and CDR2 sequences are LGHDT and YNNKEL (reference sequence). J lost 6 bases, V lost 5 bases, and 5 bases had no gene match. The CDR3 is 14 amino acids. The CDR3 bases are TGTGCCAGCAGCTGGGGACAGGGTGGTCAGCCCCAGCATTTT. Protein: CASSWGQGGQPQHF.

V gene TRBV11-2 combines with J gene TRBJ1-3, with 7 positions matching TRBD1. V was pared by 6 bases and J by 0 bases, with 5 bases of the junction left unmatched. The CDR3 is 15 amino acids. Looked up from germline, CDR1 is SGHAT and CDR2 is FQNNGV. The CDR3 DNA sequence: TGTGCCAGCAGTTTGACAGGGCCCTCTGGAAACACCATATATTTT. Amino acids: CASSLTGPSGNTIYF.

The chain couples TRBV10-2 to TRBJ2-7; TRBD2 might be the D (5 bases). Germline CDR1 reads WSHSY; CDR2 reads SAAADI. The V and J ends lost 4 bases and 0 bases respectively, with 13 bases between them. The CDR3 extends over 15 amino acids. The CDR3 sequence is CASSAEGISSYEQYF. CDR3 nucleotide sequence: TGCGCCAGCAGTGCCGAGGGAATCAGCTCCTACGAGCAGTACTTC.

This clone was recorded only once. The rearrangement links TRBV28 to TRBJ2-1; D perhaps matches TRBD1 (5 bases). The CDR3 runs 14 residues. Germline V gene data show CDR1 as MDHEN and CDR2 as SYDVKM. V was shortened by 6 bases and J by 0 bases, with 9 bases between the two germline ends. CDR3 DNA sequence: TGTGCCAGCAGAGACAGTAGCTCCTACAATGAGCAGTTCTTC. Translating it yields CASRDSSSYNEQFF.

CDR3 coding DNA: TGCGCCAGCAGTGAGTCGAGCCTAGCGGGGGGGATCCCCTACGAGCAGTACTTC. Protein product: CASSESSLAGGIPYEQYF. The V and J genes are TRBV10-1 and TRBJ2-7; TRBD2 matches at 12 bases. The CDR3 totals 18 residues. In germline, CDR1 is WNHNN, CDR2 SYGVQD (reference sequence). Losses at the gene ends were 0 bases for V and 2 bases for J; bases not matched to a gene: 8.